This T cell receptor (beta chain) emerged from a study of cytomegalovirus exposure and HLA in healthy donors. For the study at large: Of all 400 or so donors who were genotyped, roughly 85% belonged to the Caucasian-associated ancestry cluster. Findings and limits, study-wide: A classifier reportedly called cytomegalovirus status with high sensitivity and specificity. Later analysis identified a missense DCLRE1C variant that was linked to TCR beta V- and J-gene trimming. Productive status was seen about 90% or about 30% of the time for most TCR beta V segments in an earlier analysis.

About this clone itself: As yet, its antigen is unknown.

The PCR employed 60 Vbeta primers together with 13 Jbeta primers. TCRdb's table, derived via immunoSEQ multiplex PCR, lists solely in-frame clones and lacks some. The sample lists 200,000 to 250,000 clones; around 83% were seen once. The germline gives CDR1 WSHSY, CDR2 SAAADI. This CDR3 spans 14 amino acids. Trimming shortened V by 6 bases and J by 5 bases, and 16 bases separated the two germline ends. This clonotype was obtained from a woman in her fifties or sixties in good health and CMV-seropositive. The gene calls are TRBV10-2 and TRBJ2-5, with a possible D match to TRBD1 (7 bases). Sequenced input: PBMCs. This CDR3 reads CASRPDRAGETQYF. The CDR3 DNA reads TGCGCCAGCAGGCCAGACAGGGCGGGGGAGACCCAGTACTTC.